This entry lists 32 T cell receptor beta chains sequenced from one sample in a study of T cell responses to AZD1222 COVID-19 vaccine. Clones were sequenced by immunoSEQ multiplex PCR, and TCRdb holds only the in-frame ones, with some missing. This table has approximately 150,000 clones, under 95% appearing once. Sequencing was performed on peripheral blood, taken on day 0 of AZD1222 vaccination. The receptors shown here come from an adult in good health.

This chain uses TRBV10-2 with TRBJ1-1; possible D gene TRBD1, 6 bases. Trimming stripped 5 bases from V and 2 bases from J, with 12 bases between. The CDR3 extends over 14 amino acids. CDR1 and CDR2 (germline): WSHSY, SAAADI. The CDR3 here is CASSPSGANTEAFF. The CDR3 coding sequence is TGCGCCAGCAGTCCGTCGGGGGCCAACACTGAAGCTTTCTTT.

The chain recombines TRBV6-2 or TRBV6-3 with TRBJ2-7; TRBD2 might be the D (6 bases). V was shortened by 4 bases and J by 3 bases, with 13 bases between the two germline ends. CDR1 is MNHEY, CDR2 SVGEGT, per germline. The CDR3 sequence is 14 residues long. The CDR3 protein is CASSLGGGNYEQYF. The CDR3 DNA reads TGTGCCAGCAGTTTGGGGGGAGGAAACTACGAGCAGTACTTC.

This clone was seen once. The chain recombines TRBV18 with TRBJ2-1; 9 positions agree with TRBD1. Trimming removed 4 bases from V and 3 bases from J; junction bases left unmatched: 4. The CDR3 runs to 15 residues. The germline CDR1 and CDR2 sequences are KGHSH and LQKENI. This CDR3 reads CASSRGQGSYNEQFF. The CDR3 region has the DNA TGTGCCAGCTCACGGGGACAGGGTAGCTACAATGAGCAGTTCTTC.

The chain couples TRBV28 to TRBJ1-6; D possibly corresponds to TRBD1 (5 bases). The length of the CDR3 is 15 residues. From germline, CDR1 is MDHEN and CDR2 SYDVKM. V gave up 4 bases and J gave up 4 bases, with 11 bases separating them. CDR3 protein: CASSWGQPYNSPLHF. The DNA of the CDR3 is TGTGCCAGCAGTTGGGGCCAACCATATAATTCACCCCTCCACTTT.

This chain uses TRBV2 with TRBJ1-3, with TRBD1 matching 7 bases. The CDR3 length is 14 residues. Looked up from germline, CDR1 is SNHLY and CDR2 is FYNNEI. V was clipped by 7 bases and J by 6 bases; unmatched bases: 9. CDR3 loop: CASTGQAFENTIYF. The CDR3 nucleotides read TGTGCCAGCACCGGACAGGCATTTGAAAACACCATATATTTT.

This chain joins TRBV12-5 and TRBJ2-1; maybe TRBD1 (6 bases). Trimming took 6 bases from V and 5 from J, leaving 20 bases between them. Germline V gene lookup returns CDR1 LGHNT and CDR2 FRNRAP. The CDR3 sequence is 16 residues long. This chain's CDR3 is CASGRGRDGQNNEQFF. In nucleotides, the CDR3 is TGTGCTAGTGGCCGTGGAAGGGATGGACAGAACAATGAGCAGTTCTTC.

The chain is built from TRBV4-2 and TRBJ2-1, with a tentative D call TRBD2 (5 bases). The V end lost 0 bases, the J end lost 2 bases, and 8 bases lay between the germline ends. The CDR3 spans 15 residues. Germline CDR1 LGHNA, CDR2 YNFKEQ. CDR3 amino acids: CASSQEREPYNEQFF. The CDR3 region has the DNA TGTGCCAGCAGCCAAGAACGGGAACCCTACAATGAGCAGTTCTTC.

The chain combines TRBV6-2 or TRBV6-3 with TRBJ1-5, with no clear D. This CDR3 contains 13 residues. Germline V gene sequence: CDR1 MNHEY, CDR2 SVGEGT. Between the trimmed V and J ends, which lost 6 bases and 5 bases, there was a span of 11 bases. The CDR3 DNA reads as TGTGCCAGCAGCGACGACACGTATCAGCCCCAGCATTTT. Its translation is CASSDDTYQPQHF.

The chain couples TRBV27 to TRBJ2-1; unclear D gene. Trimming removed 7 bases at V and 5 bases at J, with 6 bases between. CDR1 and CDR2 (germline): MNHEY, SMNVEV (reference sequence). The length of the CDR3 is 11 residues. In DNA form, the CDR3 reads TGTGCCAGCACCGCGGACAATGAGCAGTTCTTC. Translation gives CASTADNEQFF.

The chain employs TRBV7-8 and TRBJ1-2, with 8 nucleotides matching TRBD1. After removal of 6 bases from V and 2 bases from J, the junction contained 8 bases not matched to a gene. Germline CDR1 reads SGHVS; CDR2 reads FQNEAQ. The CDR3 covers 15 residues. The CDR3 sequence is CASRSPGTGNYGYTF. DNA of the CDR3: TGTGCCAGCAGGTCTCCCGGGACAGGAAACTATGGCTACACCTTC.

This chain connects TRBV3-1 (or the pseudogene TRBV3-2) to TRBJ1-1, with a weak D call TRBD1 (6 bases). Germline V lookup: CDR1 LGHDT, CDR2 YNNKEL (reference sequence). This CDR3 spans 14 amino acids. Deletions cut 0 bases from V and 8 bases from J, with 13 bases between. CDR3 nucleotides: TGTGCCAGCAGCCAAGATCAGGGGCCCAGGGAAGCTTTCTTT. It yields the protein CASSQDQGPREAFF.

V and J are TRBV6-5 and TRBJ2-7; 7 bases are shared with TRBD1. The germline V gene has CDR1 MNHEY and CDR2 SVGAGI. With 5 bases clipped from V and 3 bases from J, the junction kept 7 bases outside the gene matches. There are 14 residues in the CDR3. The CDR3 loop reads CASSLRGLVYEQYF. Written as DNA, the CDR3 is TGTGCCAGCAGTCTAAGGGGGCTTGTCTACGAGCAGTACTTC.

V is TRBV6-7 and J is TRBJ2-2, with a weak D call TRBD1 (5 bases). TRBV6-7 is an open reading frame whose function is uncertain. Trimming shortened V by 0 bases and J by 0 bases, and 8 bases separated the two germline ends. The CDR3 is 16 residues long. The CDR3 nucleotides are TGTGCCAGCAGTTACTCGAACAGGTCGAACACCGGGGAGCTGTTTTTT. Protein product: CASSYSNRSNTGELFF.

V is TRBV6-5 and J is TRBJ1-2; D gene ambiguous. The CDR3 covers 11 residues. The germline V gene encodes CDR1 MNHEY and CDR2 SVGAGI. Between the trimmed V and J ends, which lost 8 bases and 1 base, there was a span of 5 bases. CDR3 loop: CASWDNYGYTF. CDR3 sequence (DNA): TGTGCCAGCTGGGATAACTATGGCTACACCTTC.

This clone was observed a few times. This chain joins TRBV28 and TRBJ1-2; D not resolved. Germline V CDR1 and CDR2: MDHEN, SYDVKM. The V and J ends lost 6 bases and 4 bases respectively, with 18 bases between them. CDR3 size: 15 residues. In DNA, the CDR3 is TGTGCCAGCAGCCCCCCCCGGTCTCTGATCTATGGCTACACCTTC. Translated: CASSPPRSLIYGYTF.

In this sample, this clone turned up a few times. This chain joins TRBV28 and TRBJ1-6, with 8 bases that match TRBD1. Per the germline V gene, CDR1 is MDHEN and CDR2 is SYDVKM. The CDR3 spans 15 residues. The V and J ends lost 6 bases and 5 bases, in that order; junction bases with no gene match: 6. Here the CDR3 reads CASSLLDRDNSPLHF. In DNA, the CDR3 is TGTGCCAGCAGCCTCTTGGACAGGGATAATTCACCCCTCCACTTT.

This clone was found once. The chain couples TRBV16 to TRBJ1-2; weak D call: TRBD1 (5 bases). The CDR3 covers 13 residues. The V end was cut by 2 bases, the J end by 4 bases, with 8 bases between. Germline lookup yields CDR1 KGHSY and CDR2 FQNENV. DNA of the CDR3: TGTGCCAGCAGCCAAAGGGGAGGCTATGGCTACACCTTC. Translating gives CASSQRGGYGYTF.

The V call is TRBV6-2 or TRBV6-3, the J call TRBJ2-2, with D tentatively TRBD2 (5 bases). Germline values: CDR1 MNHEY, CDR2 SVGEGT. The CDR3 runs 14 residues. Between the trimmed V and J ends, which lost 4 bases and 6 bases, there was a span of 12 bases. CDR3 sequence (DNA): TGTGCCAGCAGTTTACGAGGAGGCGCCGGGGAGCTGTTTTTT. Its translation is CASSLRGGAGELFF.

This clone is a singleton in its sample. The rearrangement joins TRBV3-1 (or the pseudogene TRBV3-2) to TRBJ2-1, with 9 bases lining up with TRBD2. The CDR3 contains 16 residues. Germline CDR1 and CDR2: LGHDT and YNNKEL (reference sequence). Losses at the gene ends were 2 bases for V and 6 bases for J; bases not matched to a gene: 8. The CDR3 nucleotides are TGTGCCAGCAGCCAACCCCGGCCTAGCGGGATCAATGAGCAGTTCTTC. Protein product: CASSQPRPSGINEQFF.

Only a few counts were recorded for this clone. The J gene is TRBJ2-1, the V gene TRBV5-4; TRBD2 matches at 8 bases. Germline V gives CDR1 SGHNT, CDR2 YYREEE (reference sequence). Germline trimming cut 4 bases from V and 1 base from J; bases unmatched to any gene: 13. The CDR3 is 18 amino acids. This CDR3 reads CASSPPGMKRESYNEQFF. CDR3 sequence (DNA): TGTGCCAGCAGCCCACCGGGGATGAAGCGGGAGTCCTACAATGAGCAGTTCTTC.

The chain couples TRBV24-1 to TRBJ2-2; D may be TRBD2 (6 bases). V was clipped by 0 bases and J by 6 bases, with 10 bases between them. There are 15 residues in the CDR3. The germline V gene has CDR1 KGHDR and CDR2 SFDVKD. Here the CDR3 DNA reads TGTGCCACCAGTGATTTGCGCGGGGTTGCCGGGGAGCTGTTTTTT. Translating it yields CATSDLRGVAGELFF.

The CDR3 spells CASRTGSTGQPQHF. CDR3 nucleotides: TGTGCCAGCAGGACAGGGAGTACGGGACAGCCCCAGCATTTT. V gene TRBV2 combines with J gene TRBJ1-5, with 7 bases aligning to TRBD1. Germline values: CDR1 SNHLY, CDR2 FYNNEI. Trimming at V came to 6 bases and at J to 7 bases, leaving 9 bases not matched to a gene. This CDR3 has 14 amino acids.

The V gene is TRBV9, the J gene TRBJ2-6; the D gene is possibly TRBD2 (5 bases). V lost 4 bases, J lost 0 bases, and 17 bases lay in between. This CDR3 comprises 18 residues. Per the germline V gene, CDR1 is SGDLS and CDR2 is YYNGEE. Here the CDR3 reads CASSPISWTYSGANVLTF. Here the CDR3 DNA reads TGTGCCAGCAGCCCAATAAGCTGGACTTACTCTGGGGCCAACGTCCTGACTTTC.

This clone appeared a few times. This chain joins TRBV5-8 and TRBJ1-2; D perhaps matches TRBD1 (5 bases). The CDR3 covers 15 residues. The V gene's germline CDR1 is SGHTS and CDR2 YDEGEE. V lost 4 bases to trimming and J lost 0 bases, with 13 bases between them. DNA of the CDR3: TGTGCCAGCAGCCCGCTGGGGGGTTCTAACTATGGCTACACCTTC. Translating it yields CASSPLGGSNYGYTF.

The rearrangement uses TRBV24-1 and TRBJ2-1; 11 nucleotides agree with TRBD2. With V trimmed by 7 bases and J by 6 bases, 4 bases remained unmatched. The CDR3 has 14 residues. Germline CDR1 is KGHDR and CDR2 is SFDVKD. The CDR3 nucleotides are TGTGCCACCAGCGGGACTAGCGGTGCCAATGAGCAGTTCTTC. Translated, it gives CATSGTSGANEQFF.

The chain is built from TRBV10-1 and TRBJ2-7; no clear D gene. The CDR3 length is 11 residues. Trimming cost V 6 bases and J 7 bases, with 10 bases left between them. Germline-derived CDR1 and CDR2 are WNHNN and SYGVQD (reference sequence). CDR3 in amino acids: CASRDLWEQYF. The CDR3 coding sequence is TGCGCCAGCAGAGATCTTTGGGAGCAGTACTTC.

The rearrangement uses TRBV11-3 and TRBJ2-1; D is unclear. This CDR3 is 14 amino acids long. The V end lost 1 base, the J end lost 4 bases, and 8 bases lay between the germline ends. Per germline, CDR1 SGHNT and CDR2 YENEEA. The CDR3 DNA is TGTGCCAGCAGCTTAGGGGCAGCTTACAATGAGCAGTTCTTC. It encodes CASSLGAAYNEQFF.

The chain recombines TRBV28 with TRBJ1-5; maybe TRBD1 (6 bases). Germline V gives CDR1 MDHEN, CDR2 SYDVKM. The CDR3 has 14 residues. The V gene lost 6 bases and the J gene lost 4 bases, with 13 bases spanning the gap. This chain's CDR3 is CASRMTTGNQPQHF. In DNA form, the CDR3 reads TGTGCCAGCAGAATGACAACAGGGAATCAGCCCCAGCATTTT. Full variable domain (missing parts from reference TRBV28 and TRBJ1-5): DVKVTQSSRYLVKRTGEKVFLECVQDMDHENMFWYRQDPGLGLRLIYFSYDVKMKEKGDIPEGYSVSREKKERFSLILESASTNQTSMYLCASRMTTGNQPQHFGDGTRLSIL.

This chain uses TRBV3-1 (or the pseudogene TRBV3-2) with TRBJ1-4, with D maybe TRBD1 (6 bases). The germline gives CDR1 LGHDT, CDR2 YNNKEL (reference sequence). This CDR3 is 17 amino acids long. The V and J ends lost 0 bases and 4 bases respectively, with 15 bases between them. CDR3 loop: CASSQETTGSLNEKLFF. Here the CDR3 DNA reads TGTGCCAGCAGCCAAGAGACCACAGGGAGCCTTAATGAAAAACTGTTTTTT.

This chain joins TRBV6-1 and TRBJ1-1; TRBD1 matches at 9 bases. Losses at the gene ends were 6 bases for V and 1 base for J; bases not matched to a gene: 12. Germline values: CDR1 MNHNS, CDR2 SASEGT. This CDR3 has 17 amino acids. The CDR3, as DNA: TGTGCCAGCAGCGAAAGCGGACAGGGGACCTGGAACACTGAAGCTTTCTTT. This encodes CASSESGQGTWNTEAFF.

This sequence joins TRBV7-9 and TRBJ2-4; 10 bases align to TRBD1. V was pared by 7 bases and J by 7 bases, with 7 bases of the junction left unmatched. The CDR3 sequence is 14 residues long. Germline V gene data show CDR1 as SEHNR and CDR2 as FQNEAQ (reference sequence). The CDR3, as DNA: TGTGCCAGCACTGGGACAGGGGCTTTTAACATTCAGTACTTC. This sequence encodes CASTGTGAFNIQYF.

This chain connects TRBV9 to TRBJ2-3, with 8 bases identical to TRBD2. Trimming at V came to 0 bases and at J to 9 bases, leaving 9 bases not matched to a gene. CDR1 and CDR2 (germline): SGDLS, YYNGEE. This CDR3 contains 15 residues. CDR3 residues: CASSVAGGPSGTQYF. The CDR3 bases are TGTGCCAGCAGCGTAGCGGGAGGGCCCTCGGGGACGCAGTATTTT.